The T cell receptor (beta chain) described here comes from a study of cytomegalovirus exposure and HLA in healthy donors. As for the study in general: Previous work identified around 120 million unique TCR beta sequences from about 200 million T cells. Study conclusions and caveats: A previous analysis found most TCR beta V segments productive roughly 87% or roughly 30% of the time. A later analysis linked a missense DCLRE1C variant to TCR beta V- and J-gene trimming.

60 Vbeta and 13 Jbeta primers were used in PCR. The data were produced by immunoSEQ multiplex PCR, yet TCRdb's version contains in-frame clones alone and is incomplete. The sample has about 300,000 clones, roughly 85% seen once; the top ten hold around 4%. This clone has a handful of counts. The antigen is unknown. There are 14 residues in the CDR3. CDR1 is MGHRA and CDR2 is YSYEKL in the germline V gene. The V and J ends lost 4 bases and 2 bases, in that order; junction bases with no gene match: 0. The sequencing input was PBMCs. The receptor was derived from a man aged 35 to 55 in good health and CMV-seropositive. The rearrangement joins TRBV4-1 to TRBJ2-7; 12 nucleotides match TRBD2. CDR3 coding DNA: TGCGCCAGCAGCCGGACTAGCGGGGCCTACGAGCAGTACTTC. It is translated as CASSRTSGAYEQYF.